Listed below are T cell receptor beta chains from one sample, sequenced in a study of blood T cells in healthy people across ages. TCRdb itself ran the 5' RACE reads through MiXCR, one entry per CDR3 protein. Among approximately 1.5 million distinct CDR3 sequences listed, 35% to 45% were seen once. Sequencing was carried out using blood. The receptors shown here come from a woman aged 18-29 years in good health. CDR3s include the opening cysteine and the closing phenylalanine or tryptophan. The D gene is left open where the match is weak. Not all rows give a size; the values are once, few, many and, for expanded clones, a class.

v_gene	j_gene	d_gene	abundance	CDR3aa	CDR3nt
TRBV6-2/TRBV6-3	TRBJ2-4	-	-	CASSVQLSGVQYF	TGTGCCAGCAGTGTCCAGCTTTCCGGTGTGCAGTACTTC
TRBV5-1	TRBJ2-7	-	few	CASSEWGRPYYEQYF	TGCGCCAGCAGCGAATGGGGGAGGCCCTACTACGAGCAGTACTTC
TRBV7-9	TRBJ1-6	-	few	CASSFGLGSPLHF	TGTGCCAGCAGCTTCGGACTCGGTTCACCCCTCCACTTT
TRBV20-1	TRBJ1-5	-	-	CSARGVEGLRGLHQPQHF	TGCAGTGCTAGAGGGGTTGAGGGGTTAAGGGGTCTTCATCAGCCCCAGCATTTT
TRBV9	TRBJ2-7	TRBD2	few	CASSVSSGSSYNEQYF	TGTGCCAGCAGCGTCAGTAGCGGGAGTTCCTACAATGAGCAGTACTTC
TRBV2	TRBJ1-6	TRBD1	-	CASIVTGDSPLHF	TGTGCCAGCATAGTGACAGGGGATTCACCCCTCCACTTT
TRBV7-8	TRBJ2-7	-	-	CASSLVGEGGSYEQYF	TGTGCCAGCAGCTTAGTCGGTGAGGGGGGCTCCTACGAGCAGTACTTC
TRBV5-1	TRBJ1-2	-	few	CASSADGVLYGYTF	TGCGCCAGCAGCGCGGACGGGGTGCTCTATGGCTACACCTTC
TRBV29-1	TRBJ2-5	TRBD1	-	CSALGTGEETQYF	TGCAGCGCGCTAGGGACAGGGGAAGAGACCCAGTACTTC
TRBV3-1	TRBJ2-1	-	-	CASSQRSGKGNEQFF	TGTGCCAGTAGCCAAAGGTCCGGGAAAGGCAATGAGCAGTTCTTC
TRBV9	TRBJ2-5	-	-	CASSRGFSEGETQYF	TGTGCCAGCAGCCGTGGTTTCTCGGAGGGAGAGACCCAGTACTTC
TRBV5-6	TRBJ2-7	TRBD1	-	CASSLAFGTGFYEQYF	TGTGCCAGCAGCTTGGCTTTTGGGACAGGGTTCTACGAGCAGTACTTC
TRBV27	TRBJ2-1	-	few	CASSHRDHSYNEQFF	TGTGCCAGCAGTCACCGGGACCACTCCTACAATGAGCAGTTCTTC
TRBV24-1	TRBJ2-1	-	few	CATSDGSEQFF	TGTGCCACCAGTGATGGCAGTGAGCAGTTCTTC
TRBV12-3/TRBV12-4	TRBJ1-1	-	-	CASSLGTPAFF	TGTGCCAGCAGCCTGGGGACGCCCGCTTTCTTT
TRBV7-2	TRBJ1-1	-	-	CASSPYTYTEAFF	TGTGCCAGCAGCCCTTACACGTACACTGAAGCTTTCTTT
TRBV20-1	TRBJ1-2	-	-	CSARVPGWDGYTF	TGCAGTGCTAGAGTCCCGGGGTGGGATGGCTACACCTTC
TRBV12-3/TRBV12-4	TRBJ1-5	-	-	CASKVGRAGNQPQHF	TGTGCCAGCAAGGTGGGGCGGGCCGGCAATCAGCCCCAGCATTTT
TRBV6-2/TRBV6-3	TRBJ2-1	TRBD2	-	CASRTSGRALNEQFF	TGTGCCAGCAGGACTAGCGGGAGGGCCCTCAATGAGCAGTTCTTC
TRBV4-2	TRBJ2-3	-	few	CASSQERAEGADTQYF	TGTGCCAGCAGCCAAGAAAGAGCGGAGGGAGCAGATACGCAGTATTTT
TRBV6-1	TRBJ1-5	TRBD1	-	CASSGVGGGNQPQHF	TGTGCCAGCAGTGGGGTAGGGGGCGGCAATCAGCCCCAGCATTTT
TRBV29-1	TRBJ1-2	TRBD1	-	CSVSGQGGNGYTF	TGCAGCGTTTCGGGACAGGGAGGGAATGGCTACACCTTC
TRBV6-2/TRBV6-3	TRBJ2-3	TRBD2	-	CASSYLNIMARRGYTDTQYF	TGTGCCAGCAGTTACTTAAATATTATGGCTCGGCGGGGGTACACAGATACGCAGTATTTT
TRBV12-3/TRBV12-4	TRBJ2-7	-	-	CASSFPDFSSYNEQYF	TGTGCCAGCAGTTTTCCTGACTTTAGCTCCTACAATGAGCAGTACTTC
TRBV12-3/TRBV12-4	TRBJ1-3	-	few	CASTPGGSHGNTIYF	TGTGCCAGCACCCCTGGGGGCAGCCATGGAAACACCATATATTTT
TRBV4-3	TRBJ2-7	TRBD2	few	CASSQGVLAGDEQYF	TGCGCCAGCAGCCAAGGTGTACTAGCGGGAGACGAGCAGTACTTC
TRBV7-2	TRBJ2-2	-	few	CASSRSGTPSTGELFF	TGTGCCAGCAGCAGATCCGGGACCCCGAGCACCGGGGAGCTGTTTTTT
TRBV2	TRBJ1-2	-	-	CASSVTLGSRYGYTF	TGTGCCAGCAGCGTGACCCTGGGCAGCAGATATGGCTACACCTTC
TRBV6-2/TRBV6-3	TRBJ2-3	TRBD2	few	CASSSPPRAGVTDTQYF	TGTGCCAGCAGTTCCCCACCACGGGCGGGAGTCACAGATACGCAGTATTTT
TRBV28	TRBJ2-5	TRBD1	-	CASSSVKRDSQETQYF	TGTGCCAGCAGTTCGGTAAAACGGGACAGCCAAGAGACCCAGTACTTC
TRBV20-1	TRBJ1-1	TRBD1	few	CSATTRQGKTEAFF	TGCAGTGCTACCACCCGACAGGGGAAGACTGAAGCTTTCTTT
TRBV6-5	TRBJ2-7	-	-	CASSAPGSDEQYF	TGTGCCAGCAGTGCCCCGGGGAGCGACGAGCAGTACTTC
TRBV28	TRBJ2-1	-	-	CASNHERVPGEQFF	TGTGCCAGCAACCACGAGAGAGTCCCCGGGGAGCAGTTCTTC
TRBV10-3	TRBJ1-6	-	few	CAISEPGTANSPLHF	TGTGCCATCAGTGAGCCAGGGACGGCCAATTCACCCCTCCACTTT
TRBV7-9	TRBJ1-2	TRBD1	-	CASSLVGTGNYGYTF	TGTGCCAGCAGCTTAGTGGGGACAGGGAACTACGGCTACACCTTC
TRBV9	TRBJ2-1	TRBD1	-	CASSVDWRTGFNNEQFF	TGTGCCAGCAGCGTAGATTGGAGGACAGGGTTCAACAATGAGCAGTTCTTC
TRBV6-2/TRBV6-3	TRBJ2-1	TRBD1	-	CASRRTDRESEQFF	TGTGCCAGCAGACGGACGGACAGGGAAAGTGAGCAGTTCTTC